This T cell receptor beta chain originates from a study of T cell changes during pregnancy in multiple sclerosis. This clone was seen repeatedly, ten times or more. Clones were sequenced by immunoSEQ multiplex PCR, and TCRdb holds only the in-frame ones, with some missing. The repertoire consists of about 110,000 clones, with just under 95% occurring once and the leading ten covering approximately 1.5%. The receptor was isolated from a female donor with multiple sclerosis, enrolled in a pregnancy study. This specimen consisted of peripheral blood, obtained after pregnancy.

Written as DNA, the CDR3 is TGCGCCAGCAGCCAGGACAGGGGAGAGACCCAGTACTTC. Its protein is CASSQDRGETQYF. The V and J genes are TRBV4-1 and TRBJ2-5; 9 nucleotides align to TRBD1. This CDR3 is built from 13 residues. The V gene's germline CDR1 is MGHRA and CDR2 YSYEKL. Trimming cost V 3 bases and J 4 bases; bases outside gene matches: 0.